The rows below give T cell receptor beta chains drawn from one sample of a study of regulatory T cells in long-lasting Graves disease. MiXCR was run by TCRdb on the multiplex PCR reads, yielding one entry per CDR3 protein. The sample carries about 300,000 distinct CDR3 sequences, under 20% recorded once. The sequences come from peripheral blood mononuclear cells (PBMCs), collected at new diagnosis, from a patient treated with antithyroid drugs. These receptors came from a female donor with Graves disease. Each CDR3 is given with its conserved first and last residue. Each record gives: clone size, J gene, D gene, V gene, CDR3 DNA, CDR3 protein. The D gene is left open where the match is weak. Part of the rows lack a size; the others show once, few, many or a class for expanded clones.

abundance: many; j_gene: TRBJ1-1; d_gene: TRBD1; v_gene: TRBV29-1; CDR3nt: TGCAGCGTTGGGGAGGGGGCTTCTGAAGCTTTCTTT; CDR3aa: CSVGEGASEAFF
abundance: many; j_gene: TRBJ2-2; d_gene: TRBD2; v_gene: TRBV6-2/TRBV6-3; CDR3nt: TGTGCCAGCAGTGGATACCTAGCGGCCGGGGAGCTGTTTTTT; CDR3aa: CASSGYLAAGELFF
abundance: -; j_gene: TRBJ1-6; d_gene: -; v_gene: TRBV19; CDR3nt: TGTGCCACCGCAGGGACCGGGGGTTCACCCCCCCACTTT; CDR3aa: CATAGTGGSPPHF
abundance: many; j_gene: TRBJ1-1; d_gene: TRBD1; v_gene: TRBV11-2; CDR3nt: TGTGCCAGCAGCGAAGGACAGGGGGGCACTGAAGCTTTCTTT; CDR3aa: CASSEGQGGTEAFF
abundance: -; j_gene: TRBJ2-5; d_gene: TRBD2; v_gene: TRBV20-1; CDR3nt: TGCAGTGCTAGTAGTCCGAGCGGGAGTCTCCAAGAGACCCAGTACTTC; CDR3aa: CSASSPSGSLQETQYF
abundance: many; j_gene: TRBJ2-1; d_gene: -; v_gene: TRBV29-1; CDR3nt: TGCAGCGTTGCCGGGACACTCGCCGCGGGTGAGCAGTTCTTC; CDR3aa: CSVAGTLAAGEQFF
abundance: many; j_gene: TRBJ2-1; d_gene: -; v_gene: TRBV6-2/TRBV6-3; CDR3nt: TGTGCCAGCAGTTATTCGGCTGCCTCCTCGTCCCACAATGAGCAGTTCTTC; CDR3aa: CASSYSAASSSHNEQFF
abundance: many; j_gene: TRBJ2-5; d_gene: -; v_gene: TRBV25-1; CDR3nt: TGTGCCAGCAGTGTCGTGGGAGGTTCGGAGACCCAGTACTTC; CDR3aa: CASSVVGGSETQYF
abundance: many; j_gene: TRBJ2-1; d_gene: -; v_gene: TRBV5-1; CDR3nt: TGCGCCAGCAGCTTGGCTGTTGGCCGGGAGCAGTTCTTC; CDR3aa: CASSLAVGREQFF
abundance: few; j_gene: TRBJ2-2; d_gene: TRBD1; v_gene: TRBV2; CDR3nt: TGTGCCAGCAGCGCGACAACAGGGGACACCGGGGAGCTGTTTTTT; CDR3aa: CASSATTGDTGELFF
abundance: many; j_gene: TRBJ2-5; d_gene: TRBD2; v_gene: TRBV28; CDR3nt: TGTGCCAGCAGTTTTAGGCGGGAGGGCCCAGAGACCCAGTACTTC; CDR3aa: CASSFRREGPETQYF
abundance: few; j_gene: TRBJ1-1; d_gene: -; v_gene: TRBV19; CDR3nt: TGTGCCAGTAGCCCGTACCGGGGTGAAGCTTTCTTT; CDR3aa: CASSPYRGEAFF
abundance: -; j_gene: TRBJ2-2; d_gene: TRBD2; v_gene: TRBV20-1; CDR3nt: TGCAGTGCTTCCGGGACTAGCGGGAGGGCCCGGAACACCGGGGAGCTGTTTTTT; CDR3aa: CSASGTSGRARNTGELFF
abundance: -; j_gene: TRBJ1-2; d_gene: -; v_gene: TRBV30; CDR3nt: TGTGCCTGGAAAACGGGGGACTATGGCTACACCTTC; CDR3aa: CAWKTGDYGYTF
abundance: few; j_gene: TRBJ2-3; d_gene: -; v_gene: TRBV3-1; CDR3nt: TGTGCCAGCAGACATGGCCCTGGCTCGCAGTATTTT; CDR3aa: CASRHGPGSQYF
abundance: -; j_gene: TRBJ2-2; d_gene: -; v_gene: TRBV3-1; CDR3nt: TGTGCCAGCAGCCAAGTCCCCCCCCCTGCCGTCACCGGGGAGCTGTTTTTT; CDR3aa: CASSQVPPPAVTGELFF
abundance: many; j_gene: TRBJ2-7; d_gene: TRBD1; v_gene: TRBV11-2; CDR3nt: TGTGCCAGCAGCAAAATTCCCGGGACAGGGGAGGCCCTTGGGCCGTCCTACGAGCAGTACTTC; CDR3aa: CASSKIPGTGEALGPSYEQYF
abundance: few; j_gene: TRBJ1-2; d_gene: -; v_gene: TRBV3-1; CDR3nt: TGTGCCAGCAGCCCTACCAAACAGGGATCTGGTGGCTACACCTTC; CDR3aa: CASSPTKQGSGGYTF
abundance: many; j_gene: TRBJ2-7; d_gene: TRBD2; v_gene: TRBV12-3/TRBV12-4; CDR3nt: TGTGCCAGCGGGACGGGAGGAATAAGCTCTTACGGTGAGCAGTACTTC; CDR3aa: CASGTGGISSYGEQYF
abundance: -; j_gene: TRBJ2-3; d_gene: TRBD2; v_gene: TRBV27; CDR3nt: TGTGCCAGCAGCCTCGGGGCAGCGGGAGGGCCAGATACGCAGTATTTT; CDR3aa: CASSLGAAGGPDTQYF
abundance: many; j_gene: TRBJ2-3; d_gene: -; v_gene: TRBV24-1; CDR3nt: TGTGCCACCAGTGATAACGGACAGAGACTCACAGATACGCAGTATTTT; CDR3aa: CATSDNGQRLTDTQYF